The 30 T cell receptor beta chains given below trace back to one sample, sequenced in a study of T cells in Graves' hyperthyroidism and ophthalmopathy. RNA transcripts served as the template for amplifying TCR beta CDR3 regions. A set of HTBI primers served as the primers for a first-round RT-PCR of the TCR CDR3. TCRdb analysed the multiplex PCR reads with MiXCR anew, one entry per CDR3 protein. This sample has fewer than 550,000 distinct CDR3 sequences, with 15% to 19% found just once. The sequenced sample consisted of blood. The receptors shown here come from a woman younger than 30 with Graves' hyperthyroidism.

This clonotype has at least ten counts. The chain links TRBV10-3 to TRBJ1-2; the D gene is possibly TRBD1 (5 bases). Germline CDR1 and CDR2: ENHRY and SYGVKD. The CDR3 is made up of 14 amino acids. V gave up 2 bases and J gave up 4 bases, with 11 bases separating them. CDR3 protein: CAISEGGQGYGYTF. In DNA, the CDR3 is TGTGCCATCAGTGAGGGTGGTCAGGGCTATGGCTACACCTTC.

Many counts were recorded for this clonotype. The chain has TRBV12-3 or TRBV12-4 and TRBJ1-2; the D gene is possibly TRBD1 (5 bases). Trimming removed 0 bases at V and 8 bases at J, with 7 bases between. The CDR3 is 12 amino acids. CDR3 in DNA: TGTGCCAGCAGTTTAGCGCAGGGCGGCTACACCTTC. The encoded protein is CASSLAQGGYTF.

In its sample, this clonotype was seen a few times. V gene TRBV4-3 combines with J gene TRBJ1-1; D uncertain. Deletions cut 0 bases from V and 1 base from J, with 9 bases between. The CDR3 extends over 15 amino acids. CDR1 LGHNA and CDR2 YSLEER come from the germline V gene. The CDR3 is CASSQDRQRNTEAFF. CDR3 nucleotides: TGCGCCAGCAGCCAAGATAGGCAGCGGAACACTGAAGCTTTCTTT.

This chain joins TRBV7-3 and TRBJ2-2; 12 nucleotides align to TRBD2. There are 16 residues in the CDR3. The trim removed 5 bases at V and 8 bases at J, leaving 9 bases unmatched. Germline V CDR1 and CDR2: SGHTA, FQGTGA. CDR3 residues: CASSPLAGGPEGELFF. DNA for the CDR3: TGTGCCAGCAGCCCTCTAGCGGGAGGGCCGGAGGGGGAGCTGTTTTTT.

This clonotype was counted many times. The rearrangement links TRBV6-1 to TRBJ1-1; a weak D match, TRBD1 (5 bases). CDR1 and CDR2 (germline): MNHNS, SASEGT. There are 12 residues in the CDR3. CDR3 residues: CALGEENTEAFF. For the CDR3, the DNA is TGTGCACTAGGGGAGGAGAACACTGAAGCTTTCTTT.

Worth noting for this clonotype: A much larger clone lies a single base off, so this may be a read error. The V and J genes are TRBV2 and TRBJ1-6; maybe TRBD1 (5 bases). Deletions cut 4 bases from V and 7 bases from J, with 14 bases between. This CDR3 comprises 15 residues. CDR1 and CDR2 from the germline V gene are SNHLY and FYNNEI. For the CDR3, the DNA is TGTGCCAGCAGTGGAGGTTGGGGGAACAATTCACCCCTCCACTTT. It is translated as CASSGGWGNNSPLHF.

This clonotype came up many times. This chain uses TRBV28 with TRBJ2-7; 14 nucleotides agree with TRBD2. Germline assignment: CDR1 MDHEN and CDR2 SYDVKM. V shed 3 bases, J shed 7 bases, and the junction held 2 bases outside the gene matches. There are 14 residues in the CDR3. The CDR3 here is CASSFGLAGGEQYF. CDR3 DNA: TGTGCCAGCAGTTTCGGACTAGCGGGAGGTGAGCAGTACTTC.

This clonotype was found many times. This chain joins TRBV12-3 or TRBV12-4 and TRBJ2-3; TRBD2 agrees at 8 bases. This CDR3 region has 16 residues. The V gene end was trimmed by 2 bases and the J gene end by 3 bases; junction bases not matched to a gene: 7. The CDR3 loop is CASSLLVAGPTDTQYF. CDR3 nucleotides: TGTGCCAGCAGTTTATTGGTAGCGGGACCTACAGATACGCAGTATTTT.

The chain uses TRBV2 and TRBJ1-3; D might be TRBD1 (5 bases). The CDR3 runs 14 residues. V shed 6 bases and J shed 2 bases, with 11 bases lying between them. Germline V gives CDR1 SNHLY, CDR2 FYNNEI. The CDR3 DNA reads TGTGCCAGCAGCCCTCCGGGGGCTGGAAACACCATATATTTT. Translated, it gives CASSPPGAGNTIYF.

This clonotype appeared many times. This rearrangement joins TRBV7-4 to TRBJ2-5; tentatively, D is TRBD2 (6 bases). Germline CDR1 reads SGHVT; CDR2 reads SQSDAQ. The CDR3 is 15 amino acids. The V end was cut by 2 bases, the J end by 5 bases, with 15 bases between. The CDR3 is CASSLLWGRKETQYF. The CDR3 DNA reads as TGTGCCAGCAGCTTATTATGGGGGAGGAAGGAGACCCAGTACTTC.

There are many counts of this clonotype. CDR3 sequence reads: CASSYGPGLAGGTYSNEQFF. The CDR3 bases are TGTGCCAGCAGTTATGGACCGGGACTAGCGGGAGGGACGTATTCCAATGAGCAGTTCTTC. The chain carries TRBV28 and TRBJ2-1, with 16 bases lining up with TRBD2. The CDR3 length is 20 residues. The germline V gene encodes CDR1 MDHEN and CDR2 SYDVKM. V dropped 4 bases and J dropped 6; count of bases not matched to a gene: 15.

This clonotype was detected a few times. This CDR3 reads CASSWRVWGSSYNEQFF. CDR3 sequence (DNA): TGTGCCAGCAGCTGGAGGGTGTGGGGGAGCTCCTACAATGAGCAGTTCTTC. The chain couples TRBV5-6 to TRBJ2-1, with D maybe TRBD2 (6 bases). CDR1 is SGHDT, CDR2 YYEEEE, per germline. V lost 3 bases to trimming and J lost 0 bases, with 16 bases between them. The CDR3 spans 17 residues.

This clonotype was detected ten times or more. For the CDR3, the DNA is TGCAGTGAGGGGGAGGGAGATACGCAGTATTTT. It yields the protein CSEGEGDTQYF. This rearrangement joins TRBV20-1 to TRBJ2-3; maybe TRBD2 (7 bases). The germline V and J ends were trimmed by 7 bases and 5 bases, with 10 bases remaining between them. This CDR3 is 11 amino acids long. Germline CDR1 reads DFQATT; CDR2 reads SNEGSKA (reference sequence).

There are many counts of this clonotype. The chain recombines TRBV12-3 or TRBV12-4 with TRBJ2-7; D is undetermined. Trimming shortened V by 6 bases and J by 5 bases, and 8 bases separated the two germline ends. CDR3 length: 11 amino acids. CDR3 bases: TGTGCCAGCAGCGGTTGGGACGAGCAGTACTTC. Its translation is CASSGWDEQYF.

At least ten counts were recorded for this clonotype. The chain joins TRBV4-1 to TRBJ1-5, with 8 bases aligning to TRBD1. This CDR3 is built from 16 residues. Looked up from germline, CDR1 is MGHRA and CDR2 is YSYEKL. V gave up 5 bases and J gave up 5 bases; unmatched junction bases: 11. The CDR3 sequence is CASSNDPTGADQPQHF. The CDR3 DNA is TGCGCCAGCAGCAATGACCCGACAGGGGCGGATCAGCCCCAGCATTTT.

This clonotype was recorded many times. V usage is TRBV3-1 and J usage is TRBJ2-1; TRBD1 might be the D (6 bases). CDR3 length: 13 residues. Trimming took off 7 bases at V and 8 bases at J, with 15 bases between the two ends. CDR1 and CDR2 (germline): LGHDT, YNNKEL (reference sequence). The CDR3 protein is CASTKGGADEQFF. The CDR3 nucleotides read TGTGCCAGCACAAAAGGGGGAGCCGATGAGCAGTTCTTC.

This clonotype was counted at least ten times. CDR3 residues: CASSYGLAGDNEQFF. CDR3 bases: TGTGCCAGCAGTTATGGACTAGCGGGAGACAATGAGCAGTTCTTC. The chain couples TRBV27 to TRBJ2-1; 13 bases map to TRBD2. V was pared by 4 bases and J by 5 bases, with 2 bases of the junction left unmatched. CDR1 and CDR2 (germline): MNHEY, SMNVEV (reference sequence). The length of the CDR3 is 15 residues.

This clonotype was observed at least ten times. This rearrangement joins TRBV7-9 to TRBJ1-3; TRBD1 matches 7 bases. V lost 5 bases, J lost 2 bases, and 6 bases stayed unmatched. This CDR3 is 15 amino acids long. The germline V gene encodes CDR1 SEHNR and CDR2 FQNEAQ (reference sequence). The DNA of the CDR3 is TGTGCCAGCAGCACAGGAACAGGGGCTGGAAACACCATATATTTT. It is translated as CASSTGTGAGNTIYF.

This chain uses TRBV4-3 with TRBJ1-1; a possible D gene is TRBD1 (6 bases). V gave up 2 bases and J gave up 6 bases, with 19 bases separating them. The V gene's germline CDR1 is LGHNA and CDR2 YSLEER. This CDR3 contains 16 residues. The CDR3: CASSQQIAQGIPEAFF. The CDR3, as DNA: TGCGCCAGCAGCCAACAAATAGCCCAGGGGATCCCTGAAGCTTTCTTT.

The rearrangement uses TRBV3-2 and TRBJ1-6; the listed D gene, TRBD1, was not tested against the DNA. TRBV3-2 corresponds to a pseudogene. This CDR3 region has 15 residues. CDR3 coding DNA: TGTGCCAGCAGCCATACGGGGGGTGGCTATTCACCCCTCCACTTT. This translates into CASSHTGGGYSPLHF.

This clonotype was detected ten times or more. The chain has TRBV10-2 and TRBJ2-7; D is perhaps TRBD1 (6 bases). Germline values: CDR1 WSHSY, CDR2 SAAADI. CDR3 length: 12 amino acids. Trimming pared 9 bases from V and 1 base from J, leaving 10 bases between. CDR3 coding DNA: TGCGCCAGTGGACAGCTTTCCTACGAGCAGTACTTC. It yields the protein CASGQLSYEQYF.

This clonotype has just a few counts. The J gene is TRBJ1-1, the V gene TRBV9, with 9 bases identical to TRBD1. CDR1 and CDR2 from the germline V gene are SGDLS and YYNGEE. V lost 0 bases, J lost 4 bases, and 4 bases stayed unmatched. There are 15 residues in the CDR3. Here the CDR3 reads CASSVEVQGATEAFF. CDR3 bases: TGTGCCAGCAGCGTAGAGGTACAGGGGGCCACTGAAGCTTTCTTT.

The sample holds many counts of this clonotype. The CDR3 nucleotides are TGCAGTGCTAGAGGGACTAGCGGGAGGCCCACAGATACGCAGTATTTT. Translation: CSARGTSGRPTDTQYF. The chain couples TRBV20-1 to TRBJ2-3; 14 bases are a match to TRBD2. Per the germline V gene, CDR1 is DFQATT and CDR2 is SNEGSKA (reference sequence). The CDR3 extends over 16 amino acids. After removal of 1 base from V and 2 bases from J, the junction contained 2 bases not matched to a gene.

This clonotype came up many times. The CDR3 DNA is TGTGCCAGCAGCCAAGATGAACAGAAGAATGAAAAACTGTTTTTT. Residues: CASSQDEQKNEKLFF. V and J are TRBV4-2 and TRBJ1-4; no clear D. Germline-derived CDR1 and CDR2 are LGHNA and YNFKEQ. The CDR3 is 15 residues long. V lost 0 bases and J lost 5, with 10 bases in between.

The sample holds many counts of this clonotype. The gene calls are TRBV2 and TRBJ1-4, with D tentatively TRBD1 (5 bases). The germline V gene has CDR1 SNHLY and CDR2 FYNNEI. Trimming shortened V by 4 bases and J by 4 bases, and 7 bases separated the two germline ends. The CDR3 is made up of 13 amino acids. This CDR3 reads CASSGQRNEKLFF. Here the CDR3 DNA reads TGTGCCAGCAGTGGACAGCGTAATGAAAAACTGTTTTTT.

Only one count was recorded for this clonotype. Just one base apart from a much larger clone, this may be a read error. The V gene is TRBV2, the J gene TRBJ1-1; no firm D call. This CDR3 contains 14 residues. CDR1 SNHLY and CDR2 FYNNEI come from the germline V gene. The CDR3 coding sequence is TGTGCCGGCAGGACGACGGCTATGAACACTGAAGCTTTCTTT. This gives the protein CAGRTTAMNTEAFF.

This clonotype occurred many times. The chain is built from TRBV28 and TRBJ2-1; 9 bases line up with TRBD2. Trimming removed 3 bases from V and 4 bases from J; junction bases left unmatched: 4. Looked up from germline, CDR1 is MDHEN and CDR2 is SYDVKM. CDR3 length: 15 amino acids. Here the CDR3 DNA reads TGTGCCAGCAGTTTGGTAGCGGGAGTTTACAATGAGCAGTTCTTC. It translates to CASSLVAGVYNEQFF.

In this sample, this clonotype turned up many times. The chain recombines TRBV7-2 with TRBJ1-2; D call uncertain. The CDR3 has 14 amino acids. CDR1 SGHTA and CDR2 FQGNSA come from the germline V gene. Trimming left V 1 base short and J 2 bases short, with 8 bases between. Here the CDR3 reads CASSLDSSNYGYTF. The CDR3 coding sequence is TGTGCCAGCAGCTTAGACAGTAGCAACTATGGCTACACCTTC.

This clonotype was observed many times. The chain joins TRBV9 to TRBJ2-7; a weak D match, TRBD2 (5 bases). The V gene lost 0 bases and the J gene lost 2 bases, with 15 bases spanning the gap. This CDR3 has 16 residues. CDR1 SGDLS and CDR2 YYNGEE come from the germline V gene. The CDR3 coding sequence is TGTGCCAGCAGCGTAGATTCCTGGAGCGGCCCCTACGAGCAGTACTTC. Translating it yields CASSVDSWSGPYEQYF.

This clonotype has a count of ten or more. At one end the junction does not follow the germline gene, possibly because of a read error. V is TRBV10-3 and J is TRBJ1-2, with 7 bases identical to TRBD1. This CDR3 has 15 amino acids. Looked up from germline, CDR1 is ENHRY and CDR2 is SYGVKD. CDR3 loop: CAINEDRSSNYGYTF. The CDR3 DNA follows: TGTGCCATCAATGAGGACAGGTCCTCTAACTATGGCTACACCTTC.